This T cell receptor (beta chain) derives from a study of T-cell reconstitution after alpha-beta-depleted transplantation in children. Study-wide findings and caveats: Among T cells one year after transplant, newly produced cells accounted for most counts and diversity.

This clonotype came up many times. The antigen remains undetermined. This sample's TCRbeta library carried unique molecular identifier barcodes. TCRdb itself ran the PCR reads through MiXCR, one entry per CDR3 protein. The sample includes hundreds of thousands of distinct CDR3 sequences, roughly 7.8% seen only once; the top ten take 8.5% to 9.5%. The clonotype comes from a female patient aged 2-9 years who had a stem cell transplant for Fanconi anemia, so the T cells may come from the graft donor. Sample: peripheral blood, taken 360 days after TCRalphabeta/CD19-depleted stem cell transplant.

CDR3 loop: CASSRGFSYEQYF. As DNA, the CDR3 is TGCGCCAGCAGCAGGGGGTTCTCCTACGAGCAGTACTTC. V usage is TRBV4-1 and J usage is TRBJ2-7; D perhaps matches TRBD1 (6 bases). This CDR3 region has 13 residues. The V and J ends lost 5 bases and 0 bases respectively, with 8 bases between them. Germline V gene data show CDR1 as MGHRA and CDR2 as YSYEKL.